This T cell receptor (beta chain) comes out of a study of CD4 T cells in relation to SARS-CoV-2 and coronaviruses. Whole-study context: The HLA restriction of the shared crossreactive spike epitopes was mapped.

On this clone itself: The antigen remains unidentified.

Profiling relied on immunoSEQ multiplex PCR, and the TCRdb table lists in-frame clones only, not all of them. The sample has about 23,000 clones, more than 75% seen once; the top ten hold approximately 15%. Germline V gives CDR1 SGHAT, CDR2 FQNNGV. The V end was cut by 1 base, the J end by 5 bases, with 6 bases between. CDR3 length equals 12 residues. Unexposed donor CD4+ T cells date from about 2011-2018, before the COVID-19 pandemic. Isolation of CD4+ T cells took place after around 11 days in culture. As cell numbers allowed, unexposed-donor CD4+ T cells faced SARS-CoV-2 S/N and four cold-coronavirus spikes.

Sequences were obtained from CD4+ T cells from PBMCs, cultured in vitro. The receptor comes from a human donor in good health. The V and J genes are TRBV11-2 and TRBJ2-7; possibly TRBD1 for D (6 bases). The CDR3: CASSLAGDEQYF. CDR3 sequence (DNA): TGTGCCAGCAGCTTAGCAGGGGACGAGCAGTACTTC.